What follows are 8 T cell receptor beta chains derived from one specimen sequenced in a study of shared clonotypes between healthy human individuals. The assay was immunoSEQ multiplex PCR, and TCRdb's table has in-frame clones only and misses some. The repertoire holds approximately 2.5 million clones, roughly nine tenths seen once, with roughly 0.14% in the top ten. Sequencing was performed on naive CD4+ T cells sorted from blood. Subset specified: CD45RA+ positively selected. All receptors come from a man aged 18 to 30 in good health.

V gene TRBV18 combines with J gene TRBJ1-2; possibly TRBD1 for D (6 bases). The CDR3 runs 15 residues. Germline V gives CDR1 KGHSH, CDR2 LQKENI. The V and J ends lost 3 bases and 2 bases respectively, with 13 bases between them. CDR3 residues: CASSPWDIPNYGYTF. The CDR3 nucleotides read TGTGCCAGCTCACCCTGGGACATTCCAAACTATGGCTACACCTTC.

The genes are TRBV4-2 and TRBJ1-4; D remains ambiguous. Germline V gives CDR1 LGHNA, CDR2 YNFKEQ. Trimming left V 5 bases short and J 4 bases short, with 8 bases between. This CDR3 contains 13 residues. As DNA, the CDR3 is TGTGCCAGCAGCGCGGTTAGTAATGAAAAACTGTTTTTT. Protein sequence: CASSAVSNEKLFF.

With respect to this clone: The sample contains more than one DNA sequence encoding this CDR3. The chain employs TRBV9 and TRBJ2-5; D unclear. The CDR3 is 13 amino acids. The germline CDR1 and CDR2 sequences are SGDLS and YYNGEE. V gave up 0 bases and J gave up 2 bases, with 5 bases separating them. The CDR3 region is CASSVGIQETQYF. The CDR3 DNA follows: TGTGCCAGCAGCGTAGGGATTCAAGAGACCCAGTACTTC.

The chain combines TRBV4-3 with TRBJ1-1, with D perhaps TRBD1 (6 bases). V lost 0 bases to trimming and J lost 4 bases, with 15 bases between them. CDR3 length equals 16 residues. Germline V gives CDR1 LGHNA, CDR2 YSLEER. CDR3 in amino acids: CASSQDGGGSITEAFF. The CDR3 DNA sequence: TGCGCCAGCAGCCAAGATGGAGGGGGGAGTATCACTGAAGCTTTCTTT.

V is TRBV7-9 and J is TRBJ1-1; 11 nucleotides align to TRBD1. The CDR3 has 15 amino acids. Germline CDR1 reads SEHNR; CDR2 reads FQNEAQ (reference sequence). The J segment lost 3 bases and the V segment lost 2 bases, leaving 2 bases of the junction unmatched. CDR3 DNA: TGTGCCAGCAGCTTATCGGGACAGGGGGACACTGAAGCTTTCTTT. As protein: CASSLSGQGDTEAFF.

The V call is TRBV7-9, the J call TRBJ2-5, with TRBD1 matching 9 bases. Germline-derived CDR1 and CDR2 are SEHNR and FQNEAQ (reference sequence). Unmatched junction bases numbered 18, after V lost 2 bases and J lost 5 bases. CDR3 size: 19 residues. Here the CDR3 reads CASSLIVGLWGQGRETQYF. CDR3 in DNA: TGTGCCAGCAGCTTAATAGTTGGGCTGTGGGGACAGGGCAGGGAGACCCAGTACTTC.

This clone was counted a few times. V usage is TRBV5-1 and J usage is TRBJ1-2; D ambiguous. Deletions cut 0 bases from V and 6 bases from J, with 12 bases between. The CDR3 totals 14 residues. CDR1 and CDR2 from the germline V gene are SGHRS and YFSETQ. The CDR3, as DNA: TGCGCCAGCAGCTTGGGTCTCGAAGCGGATGGCTACACCTTC. It yields the protein CASSLGLEADGYTF.

This chain links TRBV28 with TRBJ1-3; D might be TRBD1 (6 bases). The V gene's germline CDR1 is MDHEN and CDR2 SYDVKM. This CDR3 comprises 13 residues. Trimming pared 6 bases from V and 5 bases from J, leaving 11 bases between. CDR3 sequence reads: CASSPGERNTIYF. CDR3 nucleotide sequence: TGTGCCAGCAGCCCAGGGGAGAGAAACACCATATATTTT.